This TCR beta chain was recovered during a study of blood T cell repertoires in COVID-19. Study as a whole: There were acute and convalescent COVID-19 samples, and they came from the United States, Italy and Spain. PBMCs, B-cell-depleted T cells, or T cells provided the cDNA or gDNA that made up the material.

In the study's own analysis: The authors estimated nucleated cell counts from reference gene primer amplification. TCRdb keeps only in-frame clones here, not all; method: immunoSEQ multiplex PCR. That table furnishes V, J and clone size, whereas the DNA furnished D and trimming. The sample lists around 280,000 clones, 90% occurring once. The CDR3 runs to 17 residues. From germline, CDR1 is MDHEN and CDR2 SYDVKM. The trim removed 6 bases at V and 0 bases at J, leaving 11 bases unmatched. The study recruited people aged about 18 to 95 years across 24 US areas. The sequenced material came from PBMCs or T cells enriched from blood (not recorded which). This chain links TRBV28 with TRBJ2-1, with 7 bases matching TRBD2. This clonotype was sampled from a young woman with acute COVID-19. The CDR3 DNA reads TGTGCCAGCAGCGGCTCTCGACTAGCCACCTCCTACAATGAGCAGTTCTTC. Its protein is CASSGSRLATSYNEQFF.